Listed here are 9 T cell receptor beta chains from one sample, sequenced in a study of cytomegalovirus exposure and HLA in healthy donors. Assay used: immunoSEQ multiplex PCR; TCRdb lists only in-frame clones, some missing. Of tens of thousands of clones listed, over 85% were seen once; the top ten hold about 6%. The specimen sequenced was PBMCs. The receptors were sampled from a young woman in good health and CMV-seronegative.

This chain joins TRBV5-6 and TRBJ1-2; D is possibly TRBD1 (6 bases). Germline CDR1 SGHDT, CDR2 YYEEEE. V was clipped by 2 bases and J by 3 bases, with 17 bases between them. CDR3 length equals 16 residues. In nucleotides, the CDR3 is TGTGCCAGCAGCTTATTTACAGGGAATTCGCACTATGGCTACACCTTC. As protein: CASSLFTGNSHYGYTF.

This clone was found once. The chain uses TRBV27 and TRBJ2-3, with TRBD2 matching 14 bases. The V segment lost 6 bases and the J segment 12 bases; nucleotides outside the gene matches: 8. This CDR3 is built from 14 residues. CDR1 and CDR2 (germline): MNHEY, SMNVEV (reference sequence). The CDR3 loop is CASRAGTSGGSQYF. As DNA, the CDR3 is TGTGCCAGCAGGGCCGGGACTAGCGGGGGCAGTCAGTATTTT.

This clone was seen a handful of times. The genes are TRBV5-1 and TRBJ2-1, with a tentative D call TRBD2 (5 bases). This CDR3 has 18 amino acids. The V end was cut by 0 bases, the J end by 0 bases, with 16 bases between. CDR1 and CDR2 from the germline V gene are SGHRS and YFSETQ. CDR3 DNA sequence: TGCGCCAGCAGCTTGGGAGGAACTAGATCGAGCTCCTACAATGAGCAGTTCTTC. Translating gives CASSLGGTRSSSYNEQFF.

The rearrangement joins TRBV18 to TRBJ1-2; D remains ambiguous. CDR3 size: 13 residues. CDR1 is KGHSH, CDR2 LQKENI, per germline. The V end lost 2 bases, the J end lost 2 bases, and 6 bases lay between the germline ends. Here the CDR3 DNA reads TGTGCCAGCTCACCAACAAGAAACTATGGCTACACCTTC. It is translated as CASSPTRNYGYTF.

The chain carries TRBV6-5 and TRBJ1-3; the match to TRBD1 covers 7 bases. The CDR3 length is 16 residues. Germline assignment: CDR1 MNHEY and CDR2 SVGAGI. Losses at the gene ends were 0 bases for V and 2 bases for J; bases not matched to a gene: 4. The CDR3 here is CASSYSLGTAGNTIYF. DNA of the CDR3: TGTGCCAGCAGTTACTCCCTTGGGACAGCTGGAAACACCATATATTTT.

The chain is built from TRBV9 and TRBJ1-1; 7 nucleotides line up with TRBD1. Germline lookup yields CDR1 SGDLS and CDR2 YYNGEE. V dropped 3 bases and J dropped 5; count of bases not matched to a gene: 4. The CDR3 covers 13 residues. CDR3 sequence: CASSETGLTEAFF. The CDR3 DNA sequence: TGTGCCAGCAGCGAGACAGGGTTGACTGAAGCTTTCTTT.

The chain employs TRBV10-3 and TRBJ2-5; 7 nucleotides line up with TRBD2. Per germline, CDR1 ENHRY and CDR2 SYGVKD. The length of the CDR3 is 12 residues. The CDR3 sequence: CGVGGTPETQYF. CDR3 DNA sequence: TGTGGGGTCGGGGGGACCCCAGAGACCCAGTACTTC.

This clone was observed a single time. The rearrangement uses TRBV5-6 and TRBJ2-1; D ambiguous. CDR1 SGHDT and CDR2 YYEEEE come from the germline V gene. This CDR3 is 13 amino acids long. V lost 2 bases and J 3 bases, leaving 6 bases between the germline ends. The CDR3 reads CASSFVSYNEQFF. Written as DNA, the CDR3 is TGTGCCAGCAGCTTTGTTAGCTACAATGAGCAGTTCTTC. Together with reference TRBV5-6 and TRBJ2-1, the CDR3 gives the full variable domain: DAGVTQSPTHLIKTRGQQVTLRCSPKSGHDTVSWYQQALGQGPQFIFQYYEEEERQRGNFPDRFSGHQFPNYSSELNVNALLLGDSALYLCASSFVSYNEQFFGPGTRLTVL.

This clone was recorded once. The V call is TRBV9, the J call TRBJ2-3; D possibly corresponds to TRBD2 (5 bases). The germline gives CDR1 SGDLS, CDR2 YYNGEE. CDR3 length: 15 residues. Trimming cost V 0 bases and J 0 bases, with 8 bases left between them. CDR3 sequence: CASSVGLSSTDTQYF. Here the CDR3 DNA reads TGTGCCAGCAGCGTAGGACTATCTAGCACAGATACGCAGTATTTT.